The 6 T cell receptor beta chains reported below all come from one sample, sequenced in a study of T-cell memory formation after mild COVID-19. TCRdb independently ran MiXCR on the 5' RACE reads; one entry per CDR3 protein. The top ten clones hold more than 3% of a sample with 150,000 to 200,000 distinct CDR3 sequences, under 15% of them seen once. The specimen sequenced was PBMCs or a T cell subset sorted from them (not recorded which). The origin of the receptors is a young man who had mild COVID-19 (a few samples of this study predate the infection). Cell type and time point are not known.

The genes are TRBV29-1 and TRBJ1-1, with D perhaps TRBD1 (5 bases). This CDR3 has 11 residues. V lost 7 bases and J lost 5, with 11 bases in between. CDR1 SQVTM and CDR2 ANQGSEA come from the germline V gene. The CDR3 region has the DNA TGCAGCGGGGGAGGGGAAACTGAAGCTTTCTTT. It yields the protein CSGGGETEAFF.

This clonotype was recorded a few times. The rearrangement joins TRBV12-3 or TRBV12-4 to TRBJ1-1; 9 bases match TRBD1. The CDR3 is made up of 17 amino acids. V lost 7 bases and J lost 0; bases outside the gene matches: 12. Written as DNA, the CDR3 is TGTGCCAGCAATCAAGGGACAGGGTCCCTGATGAACACTGAAGCTTTCTTT. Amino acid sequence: CASNQGTGSLMNTEAFF.

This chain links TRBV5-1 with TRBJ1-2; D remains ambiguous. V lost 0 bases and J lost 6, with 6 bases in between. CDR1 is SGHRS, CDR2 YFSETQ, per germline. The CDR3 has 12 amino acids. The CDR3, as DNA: TGCGCCAGCAGCTTGGGAGGGAATGGCTACACCTTC. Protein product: CASSLGGNGYTF.

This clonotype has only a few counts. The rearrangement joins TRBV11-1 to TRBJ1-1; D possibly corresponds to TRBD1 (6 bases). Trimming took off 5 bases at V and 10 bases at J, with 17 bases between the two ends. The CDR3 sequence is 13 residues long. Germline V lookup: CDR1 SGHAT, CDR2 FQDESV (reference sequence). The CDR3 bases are TGTGCCAGCAGCGTGGACCGGGACACATCAGCTTTCTTT. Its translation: CASSVDRDTSAFF. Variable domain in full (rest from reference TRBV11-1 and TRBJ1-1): EAEVAQSPRYKITEKSQAVAFWCDPISGHATLYWYRQILGQGPELLVQFQDESVVDDSQLPKDRFSAERLKGVDSTLKIQPAELGDSAMYLCASSVDRDTSAFFGQGTRLTVV.

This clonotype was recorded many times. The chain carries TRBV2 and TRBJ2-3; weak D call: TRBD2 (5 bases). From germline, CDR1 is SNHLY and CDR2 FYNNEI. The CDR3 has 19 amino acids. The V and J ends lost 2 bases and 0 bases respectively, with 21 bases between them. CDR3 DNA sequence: TGTGCCAGCAGTGAACGGGCCGGGATCTCAACCCCTAGCACAGATACGCAGTATTTT. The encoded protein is CASSERAGISTPSTDTQYF.

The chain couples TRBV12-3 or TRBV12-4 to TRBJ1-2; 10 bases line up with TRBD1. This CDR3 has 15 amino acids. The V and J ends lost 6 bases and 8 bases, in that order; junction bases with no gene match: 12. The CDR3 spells CASSRLGTGVGGYTF. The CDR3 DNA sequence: TGTGCCAGCAGCCGGTTAGGGACAGGGGTAGGCGGCTACACCTTC.